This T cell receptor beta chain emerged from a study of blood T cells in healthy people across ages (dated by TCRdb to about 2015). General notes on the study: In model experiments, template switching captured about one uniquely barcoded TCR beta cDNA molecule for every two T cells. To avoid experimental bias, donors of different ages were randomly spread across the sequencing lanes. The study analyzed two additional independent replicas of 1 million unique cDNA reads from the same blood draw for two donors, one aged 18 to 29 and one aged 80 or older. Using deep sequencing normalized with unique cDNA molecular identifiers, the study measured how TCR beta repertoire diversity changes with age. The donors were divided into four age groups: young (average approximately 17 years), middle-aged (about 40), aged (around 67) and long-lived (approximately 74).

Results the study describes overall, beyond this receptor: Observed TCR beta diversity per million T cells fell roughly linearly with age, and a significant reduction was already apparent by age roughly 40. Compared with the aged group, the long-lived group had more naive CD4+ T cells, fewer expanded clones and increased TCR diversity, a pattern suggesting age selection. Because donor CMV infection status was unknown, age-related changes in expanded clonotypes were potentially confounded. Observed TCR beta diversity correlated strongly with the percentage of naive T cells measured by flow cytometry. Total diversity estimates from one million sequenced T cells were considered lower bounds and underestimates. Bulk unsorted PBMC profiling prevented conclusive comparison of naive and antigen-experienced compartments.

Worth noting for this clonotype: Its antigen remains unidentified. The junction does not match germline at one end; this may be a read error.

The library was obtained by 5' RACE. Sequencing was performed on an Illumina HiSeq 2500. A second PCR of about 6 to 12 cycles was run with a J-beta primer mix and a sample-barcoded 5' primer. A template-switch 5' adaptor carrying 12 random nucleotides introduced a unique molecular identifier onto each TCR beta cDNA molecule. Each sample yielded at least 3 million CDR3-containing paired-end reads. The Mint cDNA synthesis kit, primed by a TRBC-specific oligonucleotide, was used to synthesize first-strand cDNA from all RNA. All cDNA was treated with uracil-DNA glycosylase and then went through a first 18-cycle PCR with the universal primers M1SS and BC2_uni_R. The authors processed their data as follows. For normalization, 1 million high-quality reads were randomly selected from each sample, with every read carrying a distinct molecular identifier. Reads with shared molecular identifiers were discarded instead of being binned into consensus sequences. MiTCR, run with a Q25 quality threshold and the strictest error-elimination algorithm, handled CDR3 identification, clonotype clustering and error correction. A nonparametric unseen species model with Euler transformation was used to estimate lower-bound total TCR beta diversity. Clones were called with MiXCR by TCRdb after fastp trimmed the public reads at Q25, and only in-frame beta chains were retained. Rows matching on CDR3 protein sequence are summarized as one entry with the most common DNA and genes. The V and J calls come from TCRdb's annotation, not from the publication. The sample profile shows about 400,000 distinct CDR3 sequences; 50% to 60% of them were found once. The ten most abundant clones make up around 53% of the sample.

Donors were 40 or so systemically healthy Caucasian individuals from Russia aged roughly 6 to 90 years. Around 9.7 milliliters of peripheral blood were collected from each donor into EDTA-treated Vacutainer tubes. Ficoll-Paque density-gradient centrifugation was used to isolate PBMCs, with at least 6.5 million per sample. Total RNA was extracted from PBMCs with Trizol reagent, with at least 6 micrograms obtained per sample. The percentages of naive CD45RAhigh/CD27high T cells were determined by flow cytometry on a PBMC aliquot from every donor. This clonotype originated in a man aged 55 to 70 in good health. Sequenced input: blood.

The CDR3 protein is CARTGSSGANILTF. The DNA sequence is given as TGTGCCCGAACAGGAAGTTCTGGGGCCAACATCCTGACTTTC. The sequence links TRBV30 to TRBJ2-6; the best D guess is TRBD1, with 5 bases matching. The CDR3, cysteine through phenylalanine, is 14 amino acids long. Only the CDR3 DNA stays, 42 bases, in frame from base 1. As encoded in the germline V gene (reference sequence), CDR1 is GTSNPN while CDR2 is SVGIG.